Detailed here is one TCR beta chain. Study processing details: Amplifying reference gene primers gave estimates of nucleated cell counts. Generated by immunoSEQ multiplex PCR, the TCRdb table keeps only in-frame clones and is missing some. Clone size and the V and J calls come from that table; the DNA yielded D and trimming. The repertoire holds under 250,000 clones, with about 82% as singletons. The CDR3 loop spans 15 amino acids. Germline V gives CDR1 MNHEY, CDR2 SMNVEV (reference sequence). V was pared by 5 bases and J by 3 bases, with 6 bases of the junction left unmatched. This sample was included in a study of blood T cell repertoires in COVID-19. In the study overall: COVID-19 samples, acute and convalescent, were from the United States, Italy and Spain. From T cells, B-cell-depleted T cells, or PBMCs came the material, which was cDNA or gDNA.

Seattle's enrolled individuals joined amid active infection and were then monitored longitudinally. The sequenced sample consisted of peripheral blood. The chain combines TRBV27 with TRBJ1-2, with 10 bases fitting TRBD1. This clonotype was obtained from a woman in her seventies with COVID-19, enrolled during active disease. This CDR3 reads CASSPRQGAYYGYTF. The DNA of the CDR3 is TGTGCCAGCAGTCCCCGACAGGGGGCGTACTATGGCTACACCTTC.